This entry lists 20 T cell receptor beta chains sequenced from one sample in a study of shared clonotypes between healthy human individuals. Measured with immunoSEQ multiplex PCR; TCRdb has only the in-frame clones, and not every one. The sample yields some 2,500,000 clones, just under 95% seen once. Source material: naive CD4+ T cells from PBMCs. As to subset: CD45RA+ positively selected. All receptors come from a man between 18 and 29 years old in good health. Some clones in this sample may be carry-over from other donors' samples.

In regard to this clone: The same CDR3 arises from other DNA sequences in this sample as well. The genes are TRBV5-1 and TRBJ1-2; D unclear. Germline values: CDR1 SGHRS, CDR2 YFSETQ. Trimming took 4 bases from V and 6 from J, leaving 10 bases between them. CDR3 length: 12 residues. The CDR3 DNA sequence: TGCGCCAGCAGCCTAGACCGGGATGGCTACACCTTC. This encodes CASSLDRDGYTF.

The V and J genes are TRBV28 and TRBJ2-7; D unresolved. CDR1 MDHEN and CDR2 SYDVKM come from the germline V gene. V was shortened by 5 bases and J by 2 bases, with 10 bases between the two germline ends. This CDR3 has 13 amino acids. CDR3 coding DNA: TGTGCCAGCAGTATCCCCGGACCCTACGAGCAGTACTTC. It codes for CASSIPGPYEQYF. Full variable domain (remainder filled in from reference TRBV28 and TRBJ2-7): DVKVTQSSRYLVKRTGEKVFLECVQDMDHENMFWYRQDPGLGLRLIYFSYDVKMKEKGDIPEGYSVSREKKERFSLILESASTNQTSMYLCASSIPGPYEQYFGPGTRLTVT.

This sequence joins TRBV29-1 and TRBJ2-7; 9 bases are a match to TRBD2. The V gene end was trimmed by 0 bases and the J gene end by 3 bases; junction bases not matched to a gene: 6. Looked up from germline, CDR1 is SQVTM and CDR2 is ANQGSEA. This CDR3 spans 15 amino acids. The CDR3 region is CSVEDGRGGLYEQYF. The CDR3 bases are TGCAGCGTTGAAGATGGGCGGGGGGGTCTCTACGAGCAGTACTTC.

This rearrangement joins TRBV7-9 to TRBJ2-3, with D possibly matching TRBD1 (6 bases). Germline CDR1 reads SEHNR; CDR2 reads FQNEAQ (reference sequence). The V end was cut by 4 bases, the J end by 3 bases, with 17 bases between. The CDR3 sequence is 16 residues long. In DNA form, the CDR3 reads TGTGCCAGCAGCTCAAAAGGACAGTTCGGGACAGATACGCAGTATTTT. The encoded protein is CASSSKGQFGTDTQYF. The full variable domain, its missing parts supplied by reference TRBV7-9 and TRBJ2-3, is DTGVSQNPRHKITKRGQNVTFRCDPISEHNRLYWYRQTLGQGPEFLTYFQNEAQLEKSRLLSDRFSAERPKGSFSTLEIQRTEQGDSAMYLCASSSKGQFGTDTQYFGPGTRLTVL.

The chain has TRBV19 and TRBJ2-1; D may be TRBD2 (6 bases). This CDR3 comprises 15 residues. Trimming took off 4 bases at V and 1 base at J, with 11 bases between the two ends. Germline CDR1 LNHDA, CDR2 SQIVND (reference sequence). CDR3 nucleotides: TGTGCCAGTAGTAGGGGGGTCTTTTCCTACAATGAGCAGTTCTTC. This sequence encodes CASSRGVFSYNEQFF.

This clone was observed a handful of times. This rearrangement joins TRBV7-9 to TRBJ2-1; 7 bases fit TRBD2. V was pared by 2 bases and J by 7 bases, with 5 bases of the junction left unmatched. Germline values: CDR1 SEHNR, CDR2 FQNEAQ (reference sequence). The CDR3 is 14 amino acids. The CDR3 DNA sequence: TGTGCCAGCAGCTTAAGCGGGAAGCAGAATGAGCAGTTCTTC. It specifies CASSLSGKQNEQFF.

V usage is TRBV5-6 and J usage is TRBJ2-3, with D possibly called TRBD1 or TRBD2 (5 bases each). CDR1 SGHDT and CDR2 YYEEEE come from the germline V gene. With 2 bases removed from V and 2 bases from J, the gap between germline ends came to 12 bases. The CDR3 is 15 amino acids. As DNA, the CDR3 is TGTGCCAGCAGCTTCGGGGACCCTGACACAGATACGCAGTATTTT. It encodes CASSFGDPDTDTQYF.

The rearrangement links TRBV7-2 to TRBJ2-4; a weak D match, TRBD2 (6 bases). In germline, CDR1 is SGHTA, CDR2 FQGNSA. The V gene lost 5 bases and the J gene lost 10 bases, with 9 bases spanning the gap. This CDR3 has 11 residues. CDR3 coding DNA: TGTGCCAGCAGCCCTGGACTAATTCAGTACTTC. This sequence encodes CASSPGLIQYF.

This clone is a singleton in its sample. The rearrangement joins TRBV10-3 to TRBJ2-5; the D gene could be TRBD1 or TRBD2 (5 bases each). Looked up from germline, CDR1 is ENHRY and CDR2 is SYGVKD. This CDR3 comprises 14 residues. Trimming cost V 2 bases and J 1 base, with 8 bases left between them. The CDR3 here is CAISEGGAQETQYF. The DNA of the CDR3 is TGTGCCATCAGTGAGGGGGGAGCCCAAGAGACCCAGTACTTC.

This rearrangement joins TRBV10-3 to TRBJ1-5; D unresolved. CDR1 is ENHRY, CDR2 SYGVKD, per germline. The CDR3 loop spans 15 amino acids. V was clipped by 3 bases and J by 4 bases, with 13 bases between them. As DNA, the CDR3 is TGTGCCATCAGTGACCACTCCGGTATTAATCAGCCCCAGCATTTT. Translated: CAISDHSGINQPQHF.

The rearrangement uses TRBV7-8 and TRBJ2-5; a possible D gene is TRBD1 (5 bases). V gave up 1 base and J gave up 4 bases, with 16 bases separating them. CDR1 is SGHVS, CDR2 FQNEAQ, per germline. The CDR3 has 16 amino acids. The CDR3 DNA sequence: TGTGCCAGCAGCTTAGGTGGACATGGGGTCCGAGAGACCCAGTACTTC. Protein sequence: CASSLGGHGVRETQYF. The full variable domain, rest sourced from reference TRBV7-8 and TRBJ2-5, is GAGVSQSPRYKVAKRGQDVALRCDPISGHVSLFWYQQALGQGPEFLTYFQNEAQLDKSGLPSDRFFAERPEGSVSTLKIQRTQQEDSAVYLCASSLGGHGVRETQYFGPGTRLLVL.

The CDR3 sequence: CASSPGTSGRVSEQYF. The CDR3 nucleotides read TGCGCCAGCAGCCCCGGGACTAGCGGGAGGGTAAGCGAGCAGTACTTC. V gene TRBV5-1 combines with J gene TRBJ2-7; 16 bases line up with TRBD2. The J segment lost 6 bases and the V segment lost 4 bases, leaving 7 bases of the junction unmatched. The CDR3 sequence is 16 residues long. The germline gives CDR1 SGHRS, CDR2 YFSETQ. Combining the CDR3 with reference TRBV5-1 and TRBJ2-7 gives the whole variable domain KAGVTQTPRYLIKTRGQQVTLSCSPISGHRSVSWYQQTPGQGLQFLFEYFSETQRNKGNFPGRFSGRQFSNSRSEMNVSTLELGDSALYLCASSPGTSGRVSEQYFGPGTRLTVT.

The chain combines TRBV18 with TRBJ1-1, with D unclear. There are 13 residues in the CDR3. The V and J ends lost 8 bases and 3 bases respectively, with 13 bases between them. Germline CDR1 is KGHSH and CDR2 is LQKENI. CDR3 residues: CASSPIRDTEAFF. DNA of the CDR3: TGTGCCAGCAGTCCGATTCGGGACACTGAAGCTTTCTTT.

The chain is built from TRBV2 and TRBJ2-7, with 7 nucleotides matching TRBD1. J was trimmed by 0 bases and V by 5 bases; bases with no gene match: 7. CDR1 is SNHLY, CDR2 FYNNEI, per germline. This CDR3 region has 15 residues. CDR3 in amino acids: CASSPQGLNSYEQYF. CDR3 bases: TGTGCCAGCAGTCCACAGGGGTTAAACTCCTACGAGCAGTACTTC.

V and J are TRBV7-3 and TRBJ1-1; D perhaps matches TRBD1 (5 bases). The CDR3 loop spans 14 amino acids. Germline V gene sequence: CDR1 SGHTA, CDR2 FQGTGA. V lost 0 bases and J 6 bases, leaving 11 bases between the germline ends. CDR3 loop: CASSLTARGPEAFF. For the CDR3, the DNA is TGTGCCAGCAGCTTAACGGCACGGGGCCCTGAAGCTTTCTTT.

This rearrangement joins TRBV7-2 to TRBJ2-7; 15 positions match TRBD2. After removal of 3 bases from V and 4 bases from J, the junction contained 13 bases not matched to a gene. Germline values: CDR1 SGHTA, CDR2 FQGNSA. The length of the CDR3 is 19 residues. The CDR3 coding sequence is TGTGCCAGCAGCTTCCAACCGGGACTAGCGGGAGGTGGGAGTTACGAGCAGTACTTC. It is translated as CASSFQPGLAGGGSYEQYF.

V and J are TRBV25-1 and TRBJ1-3; a weak D match, TRBD1 (6 bases). Germline V gene data show CDR1 as MGHDK and CDR2 as SYGVNS. The CDR3 consists of 15 residues. V lost 2 bases to trimming and J lost 1 base, with 9 bases between them. CDR3 protein: CASSEPGASGNTIYF. CDR3 nucleotides: TGTGCCAGCAGTGAACCAGGGGCGTCTGGAAACACCATATATTTT.

The V and J genes are TRBV11-2 and TRBJ2-1; 10 bases are a match to TRBD2. The CDR3 runs 14 residues. V dropped 5 bases and J dropped 8; count of bases not matched to a gene: 6. Germline-derived CDR1 and CDR2 are SGHAT and FQNNGV. The DNA for the CDR3 is TGTGCCAGCAGCCCGACTAGCGGGTTACATGAGCAGTTCTTC. This encodes CASSPTSGLHEQFF.

The gene calls are TRBV6-6 and TRBJ2-7; the D call may be TRBD1 or TRBD2 (7 bases each). V lost 10 bases, J lost 4 bases, and 17 bases lay in between. The CDR3 sequence is 13 residues long. Looked up from germline, CDR1 is MNHNY and CDR2 is SVGAGI (reference sequence). CDR3 nucleotides: TGTGCCACCCAGGGGGGGGGATTGTACGAGCAGTACTTC. Translated, it gives CATQGGGLYEQYF.

This chain connects TRBV5-6 to TRBJ1-2; 8 bases are a match to TRBD1. The trim removed 1 base at V and 4 bases at J, leaving 6 bases unmatched. Per the germline V gene, CDR1 is SGHDT and CDR2 is YYEEEE. The CDR3 is 15 residues long. The CDR3 bases are TGTGCCAGCAGCTTGTTGACAGGGGTGGGCTATGGCTACACCTTC. Its translation: CASSLLTGVGYGYTF.